Listed below are T cell receptor beta chains from one sample, sequenced in a study of pediatric ulcerative colitis. Method: immunoSEQ multiplex PCR; TCRdb's copy keeps in-frame clones and lacks some. In the table there are tens of thousands of clones, roughly four fifths of which are singletons. Input material: blood. The origin of the receptors is a boy aged 5-17 years with severe ulcerative colitis. Each CDR3 is given with its conserved first and last residue. Each record gives: V gene, clone size, D gene, J gene, CDR3 DNA, CDR3 protein. D genes are given only for firm matches. Clone size appears in some rows only: once, few, many, or a class for an expanded clone.

TRBV6-5,once,-,TRBJ2-2,TGTGCCAGCAGTTACTCAACAGGGTCGGGGACCGGGGAGCTGTTTTTT,CASSYSTGSGTGELFF
TRBV19,few,-,TRBJ2-5,TGTGCCTGTGGGGACGTGTCGGAGTCAGAGACCCAGTACTTC,CACGDVSESETQYF
TRBV19,-,TRBD2,TRBJ2-7,TGTGCCAGTAGTGCGACTAGCGGTTACTACGAGCAGTACTTC,CASSATSGYYEQYF
TRBV19,-,-,TRBJ1-1,TGTGCCAGTAGACATCGATGGGGGCAAACTGAAGCTTTCTTT,CASRHRWGQTEAFF
TRBV7-8,-,-,TRBJ2-2,TGTGCCAGCAGCTTAGGCGGTAGCGCCCCGGGGGGGGAGCTGTTTTTT,CASSLGGSAPGGELFF
TRBV6-1,-,-,TRBJ1-1,TGTGCCAGCAGTGAATACGGACTCCAGAACACTGAAGCTTTCTTT,CASSEYGLQNTEAFF
TRBV12-5,-,-,TRBJ1-2,TGTGCTAGTGGTTTTTTGACAGGACCCTTCTATGGCTACACCTTC,CASGFLTGPFYGYTF
TRBV14,-,-,TRBJ2-5,TGTGCCAGCAGCCAAATACAGGGTGTGCAAGAGACCCAGTACTTC,CASSQIQGVQETQYF
TRBV5-4,-,TRBD2,TRBJ2-7,TGTGCCAGCAGCGGGAAGGGACTAGCGGGAAGCGAGCAGTACTTC,CASSGKGLAGSEQYF
TRBV6-6,-,-,TRBJ2-7,TGTGCCAGCAGCGTCGGTCGTTACCGGGGAGAGCAGTACTTC,CASSVGRYRGEQYF
TRBV12-1,-,-,TRBJ2-7,TGTGCCAGCAGGTCCTACGAGCAGTACTTC,CASRSYEQYF
TRBV2,-,TRBD2,TRBJ2-3,TGTGCCAGCAGTGAAGCGCGCCTAGCGGGGGGGCCGAAACTCACAGATACGCAGTATTTT,CASSEARLAGGPKLTDTQYF
TRBV6-6,-,-,TRBJ1-4,TGTGCCAGCAGTTACAGGGGGGGGCTTGATGAAAAACTGTTTTTT,CASSYRGGLDEKLFF
TRBV11-3,-,-,TRBJ1-1,TGTGCCAGCAGCCCATTTTCGGATCCGAACACTGAAGCTTTCTTT,CASSPFSDPNTEAFF
TRBV7-9,few,-,TRBJ1-1,TGTGCCAGCAGCCCCCGGGCGGAGCTCTTCCCTTTT,CASSPRAELFPF
TRBV2,once,-,TRBJ1-5,TGTGCCAGCAGTTTCGGGGGGATCAATCAGCCCCAGCATTTT,CASSFGGINQPQHF
TRBV11-1,-,-,TRBJ2-1,TGTGCCAGCAGCTATTCTAGGTACAATGAGCAGTTCTTC,CASSYSRYNEQFF
TRBV1,-,-,TRBJ1-4,TGCACCAGCAGCTTTTACAGAGGACAGGGAAAGACTAATGAAAAACTGTTTTTT,CTSSFYRGQGKTNEKLFF
TRBV4-1,-,-,TRBJ1-1,TGCGCCAGCAGCCAAGATGGAAGAAGGACTGAAGCTTTCTTT,CASSQDGRRTEAFF
TRBV29-1,-,-,TRBJ2-7,TGCAGCGTCCGGGCAGGGGAGTACGAGCAGTACTTC,CSVRAGEYEQYF
TRBV10-3,-,TRBD1,TRBJ1-2,TGTGCCATCAGTGAAGTCAGGGGGGACGGCTACACCTTC,CAISEVRGDGYTF
TRBV19,once,-,TRBJ1-5,TGTGCCAGTAGTATGGCAGGGGCAAGCAATCAGCCCCAGCATTTT,CASSMAGASNQPQHF
TRBV5-1,-,-,TRBJ1-2,TGCGCCAGCAGCCCCGAGCTCGGGGATTACTATGGCTACACCTTC,CASSPELGDYYGYTF
TRBV10-1,-,TRBD1,TRBJ2-1,TGCGCCGGGGGGACAGGGGAGTACAATGAGCAGTTCTTC,CAGGTGEYNEQFF
TRBV7-8,-,-,TRBJ2-5,TGTGCCAGCAGTTTAGTCGTCGACGACCATTTGAAACAAGAGACCCAGTACTTC,CASSLVVDDHLKQETQYF
TRBV7-2,-,-,TRBJ2-3,TGTGCCAGCAGCTTAGCAGCTACAGATACGCAGTATTTT,CASSLAATDTQYF
TRBV12-5,-,TRBD1,TRBJ2-4,TGTGCTAGTGGTTGGGGACAGCGAACCCTAGCCAAAAACATTCAGTACTTC,CASGWGQRTLAKNIQYF
TRBV7-3,-,TRBD2,TRBJ2-1,TGTGCCAGCAGCTTAGGGACTAGCAATGAGCAGTTCTTC,CASSLGTSNEQFF
TRBV19,-,-,TRBJ2-3,TGTGCCAGTAGTATAGATCTTGAAAGGGGGGTTGGAGATACGCAGTATTTT,CASSIDLERGVGDTQYF
TRBV29-1,-,-,TRBJ1-2,TGCAGCGTTGACAGGGCCCTTGCCCCCTATGGCTACACCTTC,CSVDRALAPYGYTF
TRBV5-4,few,-,TRBJ1-6,TGTGCCAGCAGCTTTGAGGGTTCTTCACCCCTCCACTTT,CASSFEGSSPLHF
TRBV5-6,-,TRBD1,TRBJ2-7,TGTGCCAGCAGCCCTGGGACAGGGTTCGGGGAGCAGTACTTC,CASSPGTGFGEQYF
TRBV14,-,TRBD1,TRBJ1-1,TGTGCCAGCAGCCCAACCGGACAGGCTGAAGCTTTCTTT,CASSPTGQAEAFF
TRBV27,-,TRBD1,TRBJ2-7,TGTGCCAGCAGTTTAAGACAGGGCCTCTACGAGCAGTACTTC,CASSLRQGLYEQYF
TRBV19,-,-,TRBJ2-1,TGTGCCAGTAACGGCGGACCCCTCAATGAGCAGTTCTTC,CASNGGPLNEQFF
TRBV6-4,-,-,TRBJ2-2,TGTGCCAGCAGTGACTCGCTAGACACCGGGGAGCTGTTTTTT,CASSDSLDTGELFF
TRBV5-1,-,-,TRBJ2-1,TGCGCCAGCGGTCAGACTTCAGACACCTACAATGAGCAGTTCTTC,CASGQTSDTYNEQFF
TRBV9,-,-,TRBJ2-1,TGTGCCAGCAGCGTAGCAGGGACTGTCTACAATGAGCAGTTCTTC,CASSVAGTVYNEQFF
TRBV6-1,-,-,TRBJ2-2,TGTGCTGCCGCGGCTGCAGGTCATACCGGGGAGCTGTTTTTT,CAAAAAGHTGELFF
TRBV9,-,-,TRBJ2-1,TGTGCCAGCAGCGGGGACTGGAGCTCCTACAATGAGCAGTTCTTC,CASSGDWSSYNEQFF
TRBV30,-,-,TRBJ2-3,TGTGCCTGGAGTGCCGTTGATACGCAGTATTTT,CAWSAVDTQYF
TRBV12-2,-,-,TRBJ1-5,TGTGCAAGTCGCTTAGAAGTAGCAAGCCCACACTCAAATCAGCCCCAGCATTTT,CASRLEVASPHSNQPQHF
TRBV2,-,-,TRBJ2-2,TGTGCCAGCAGTAAATATTCCGGGGAGCTGTTTTTT,CASSKYSGELFF
TRBV30,-,-,TRBJ1-5,TGTGCCTGGAGTGTGAAGACCCCTCGGAATAGCAATCAGCCCCAGCATTTT,CAWSVKTPRNSNQPQHF
TRBV7-8,once,-,TRBJ1-1,TGTGCCAGCAGCTCTGGCTCTGAAGCTTTCTTT,CASSSGSEAFF
TRBV11-3,-,-,TRBJ1-5,TGTGCCAGTCCCCTACAGGTGTATAGCAATCAGCCCCAGCATTTT,CASPLQVYSNQPQHF
TRBV9,-,-,TRBJ2-3,TGTGCCAGCAGCGTAGCTAGTAGCACAGATACGCAGTATTTT,CASSVASSTDTQYF
TRBV9,-,-,TRBJ1-6,TGTGCCAGCAGCGTAGTGGAGGGACCCCTCCACTTT,CASSVVEGPLHF
TRBV28,-,-,TRBJ1-2,TGTGCCACCCCACTCGAGCAGGGCTATGGCTACACCTTC,CATPLEQGYGYTF
TRBV18,once,-,TRBJ2-2,TGTGCCAGCTCACGAGAGAGGGCCACCGGGGAGCTGTTTTTT,CASSRERATGELFF
TRBV5-1,-,-,TRBJ2-1,TGCGCCAGCAGCTTGGCGTTGTGGGGGTCGAATGAGCAGTTCTTC,CASSLALWGSNEQFF
TRBV10-3,-,-,TRBJ1-3,TGTGCCATCAGTGAGTCGAATTGGGGACCTGGAAACACCATATATTTT,CAISESNWGPGNTIYF
TRBV5-6,-,TRBD1,TRBJ1-3,TGTGCCAGCAGCGTGGGACAGGGGGTTTTTCGGAACACCATATATTTT,CASSVGQGVFRNTIYF
TRBV5-1,-,TRBD2,TRBJ2-5,TGCGCCAGCAGCGAGGGACTAGCGGGGGCGCTCCAAGAGACCCAGTACTTC,CASSEGLAGALQETQYF
TRBV9,-,-,TRBJ1-1,TGTGCCAGCAGCGTAGTGGGTTTTGGGGACACTGAAGCTTTCTTT,CASSVVGFGDTEAFF
TRBV13,-,TRBD1,TRBJ2-7,TGTGCCAGCAGCTCCCGGACAGGGTTCCACGAGCAGTACTTC,CASSSRTGFHEQYF
TRBV6-5,-,-,TRBJ2-7,TGTGCCAGCAGTTACCCCGGGACACCGGTTCGGCAGTACTTC,CASSYPGTPVRQYF